The 20 T cell receptor beta chains in this list originate from one sample, sequenced in a study. One entry per CDR3 protein, called by TCRdb with MiXCR from the RT-PCR reads. The sample lists fewer than 800,000 distinct CDR3 sequences, more than 13% occurring once. Source material: memory CD4+ T cells from blood. These receptors originate from a female donor in good health, serving as a healthy control.

This clonotype was seen ten or more times. The rearrangement uses TRBV4-3 and TRBJ2-3; no firm D call. The CDR3 runs 14 residues. The germline V gene encodes CDR1 LGHNA and CDR2 YSLEER. Trimming cost V 0 bases and J 2 bases, with 6 bases left between them. The CDR3 nucleotides are TGCGCCAGCAGCCAAGATAGGGCCACAGATACGCAGTATTTT. Translating it yields CASSQDRATDTQYF.

This clonotype was observed a few times. The junction shows a germline mismatch at one end, possibly a read error. This chain connects TRBV7-2 to TRBJ2-7; D is uncertain. CDR1 SGHTA and CDR2 FQGNSA come from the germline V gene. This CDR3 comprises 15 residues. CDR3 DNA: TGTGCCAGCAGCATAGCCGGGCCTAGCTCCTACGAGCAGTACTTC. This sequence encodes CASSIAGPSSYEQYF.

This clonotype was recorded only once. The chain joins TRBV12-3 or TRBV12-4 to TRBJ1-5, with TRBD1 identical over 7 bases. V lost 6 bases and J lost 6; bases outside the gene matches: 8. The CDR3 covers 14 residues. The CDR3, as DNA: TGTGCCAGCAGCGTACTAGGGGGCAGTCAGCCCCAGCATTTT. It translates to CASSVLGGSQPQHF.

This clonotype was detected ten times or more. V usage is TRBV4-3 and J usage is TRBJ1-2; no firm D call. V lost 0 bases, J lost 11 bases, and 10 bases lay in between. Germline V gene lookup returns CDR1 LGHNA and CDR2 YSLEER. This CDR3 spans 12 amino acids. The CDR3 is CASSQDDSLYTF. The CDR3 DNA follows: TGCGCCAGCAGCCAAGATGATAGCTTATACACCTTC.

This clonotype occurred many times. The CDR3 is CASSRTEGAGGYTF. Here the CDR3 DNA reads TGTGCCAGCAGCCGGACAGAGGGGGCCGGAGGCTACACCTTC. The chain links TRBV12-3 or TRBV12-4 to TRBJ1-2; TRBD1 matches at 7 bases. CDR3 size: 14 residues. The trim removed 6 bases at V and 8 bases at J, leaving 12 bases unmatched.

The chain combines TRBV7-9 with TRBJ1-4; 9 bases fit TRBD1. Germline CDR1 is SEHNR and CDR2 is FQNEAQ (reference sequence). There are 15 residues in the CDR3. The trim removed 7 bases at V and 6 bases at J, leaving 9 bases unmatched. CDR3 nucleotide sequence: TGTGCCAGCATAGGACCGGGACAGGGTGATGAAAAACTGTTTTTT. This gives the protein CASIGPGQGDEKLFF. The variable domain in full, completed from reference TRBV7-9 and TRBJ1-4, reads DTGVSQNPRHKITKRGQNVTFRCDPISEHNRLYWYRQTLGQGPEFLTYFQNEAQLEKSRLLSDRFSAERPKGSFSTLEIQRTEQGDSAMYLCASIGPGQGDEKLFFGSGTQLSVL.

The V and J genes are TRBV20-1 and TRBJ2-1, with D unresolved. There are 12 residues in the CDR3. Trimming removed 7 bases at V and 6 bases at J, with 13 bases between. In germline, CDR1 is DFQATT, CDR2 SNEGSKA (reference sequence). The CDR3 DNA follows: TGCAGTGTAGCCCAAACCTTCAATGAGCAGTTCTTC. Protein sequence: CSVAQTFNEQFF.

Many counts were recorded for this clonotype. V and J are TRBV29-1 and TRBJ2-3; D tentatively reads TRBD1 or TRBD2 (5 bases each). The CDR3 consists of 15 residues. Trimming removed 4 bases from V and 0 bases from J, with 14 bases in between. Germline lookup yields CDR1 SQVTM and CDR2 ANQGSEA. The CDR3 coding sequence is TGCAGCGTTGTCCTCCGGGACCCTAGCACAGATACGCAGTATTTT. Translated: CSVVLRDPSTDTQYF.

Regarding this clonotype: One base away lies a much larger clone, so this may be a sequencing read error. The rearrangement joins TRBV12-3 or TRBV12-4 to TRBJ2-1; the match to TRBD1 covers 7 bases. The CDR3 is 15 residues long. With V trimmed by 3 bases and J by 4 bases, 6 bases remained unmatched. The CDR3 bases are TGTGCCAGCAGTTTCGCCGGGACAGATTACAATGAGCAGTTCTTC. This encodes CASSFAGTDYNEQFF.

The V call is TRBV12-3 or TRBV12-4, the J call TRBJ2-2; 7 bases map to TRBD1. V lost 6 bases to trimming and J lost 3 bases; unmatched junction nucleotides: 10. The CDR3 consists of 16 residues. Here the CDR3 DNA reads TGTGCCAGCAGGACCGACAGGGTAGGATACACCGGGGAGCTGTTTTTT. Translating it yields CASRTDRVGYTGELFF.

This chain connects TRBV9 to TRBJ2-3; D is perhaps TRBD1 (5 bases). Germline V lookup: CDR1 SGDLS, CDR2 YYNGEE. V was cut by 3 bases and J by 1 base, with 18 bases left in between. The CDR3 is 17 residues long. The CDR3 nucleotides read TGTGCCAGCAGCGATAGGGGCCGGAAAGTTGGCACAGATACGCAGTATTTT. Its translation is CASSDRGRKVGTDTQYF.

There are many counts of this clonotype. V gene TRBV12-3 or TRBV12-4 combines with J gene TRBJ1-1; no definite D call. The CDR3 is 14 residues long. V was clipped by 6 bases and J by 0 bases, with 11 bases between them. The CDR3 DNA sequence: TGTGCCAGCAGGCTGGACGGCATGAACACTGAAGCTTTCTTT. Translated: CASRLDGMNTEAFF.

This clonotype came up a few times. This sequence joins TRBV20-1 and TRBJ2-3, with 8 bases that match TRBD1. J was trimmed by 2 bases and V by 3 bases; bases with no gene match: 7. The CDR3 consists of 15 residues. The V gene's germline CDR1 is DFQATT and CDR2 SNEGSKA (reference sequence). DNA of the CDR3: TGCAGTGCTAGTGTGACAGGGGCGACCACAGATACGCAGTATTTT. Translation: CSASVTGATTDTQYF.

In its sample, this clonotype was seen many times. This sequence joins TRBV12-3 or TRBV12-4 and TRBJ1-6, with 8 bases aligning to TRBD1. This CDR3 has 13 residues. With V trimmed by 5 bases and J by 9 bases, 3 bases remained unmatched. The CDR3 nucleotides read TGTGCCAGCAGTGACAGGGGAGGTTCACCCCTCCACTTT. This sequence encodes CASSDRGGSPLHF.

The V gene is TRBV20-1, the J gene TRBJ2-1; D gene uncertain. This CDR3 spans 11 amino acids. Looked up from germline, CDR1 is DFQATT and CDR2 is SNEGSKA (reference sequence). Trimming left V 3 bases short and J 6 bases short, with 6 bases between. CDR3 protein: CSASDPNEQFF. The CDR3 region has the DNA TGCAGTGCTAGCGACCCCAATGAGCAGTTCTTC.

This chain uses TRBV24-1 with TRBJ2-3; 7 bases fit TRBD2. V trimming: 2 bases; J trimming: 11 bases; junction bases outside the gene matches: 6. The CDR3 has 13 amino acids. Germline CDR1 is KGHDR and CDR2 is SFDVKD. For the CDR3, the DNA is TGTGCCACCAGTGATTCCGGACTAGGGAGGCAGTATTTT. Translation gives CATSDSGLGRQYF.

The rearrangement uses TRBV6-5 and TRBJ2-2, with D perhaps matching TRBD1 (6 bases). This CDR3 region has 17 residues. Germline V CDR1 and CDR2: MNHEY, SVGAGI. Trimming took off 3 bases at V and 2 bases at J, with 16 bases between the two ends. CDR3 DNA sequence: TGTGCCAGCAGTTATCCTATACAGGGCATAAACACCGGGGAGCTGTTTTTT. It encodes CASSYPIQGINTGELFF.

The V call is TRBV9, the J call TRBJ2-7, with 7 bases aligning to TRBD2. With V trimmed by 0 bases and J by 5 bases, 8 bases remained unmatched. The CDR3 covers 15 residues. The germline V gene encodes CDR1 SGDLS and CDR2 YYNGEE. CDR3 DNA: TGTGCCAGCAGCGTAGGGGGAGCGGGATCCAACGAGCAGTACTTC. Its protein is CASSVGGAGSNEQYF.

This clonotype was counted many times. This sequence joins TRBV29-1 and TRBJ2-3; no clear D. Germline CDR1 SQVTM, CDR2 ANQGSEA. V lost 0 bases, J lost 3 bases, and 13 bases lay in between. The CDR3 is 15 amino acids. CDR3 in amino acids: CSVEDWSRSTDTQYF. DNA of the CDR3: TGCAGCGTTGAAGATTGGTCCAGAAGTACAGATACGCAGTATTTT.

The chain combines TRBV6-2 or TRBV6-3 with TRBJ2-1; TRBD2 agrees at 13 bases. The CDR3 is made up of 14 amino acids. Germline CDR1 and CDR2: MNHEY and SVGEGT. J was trimmed by 12 bases and V by 0 bases; bases with no gene match: 2. The CDR3 sequence: CASSYSTSGGMQFF. CDR3 DNA sequence: TGTGCCAGCAGTTACTCGACTAGCGGGGGGATGCAGTTCTTC.